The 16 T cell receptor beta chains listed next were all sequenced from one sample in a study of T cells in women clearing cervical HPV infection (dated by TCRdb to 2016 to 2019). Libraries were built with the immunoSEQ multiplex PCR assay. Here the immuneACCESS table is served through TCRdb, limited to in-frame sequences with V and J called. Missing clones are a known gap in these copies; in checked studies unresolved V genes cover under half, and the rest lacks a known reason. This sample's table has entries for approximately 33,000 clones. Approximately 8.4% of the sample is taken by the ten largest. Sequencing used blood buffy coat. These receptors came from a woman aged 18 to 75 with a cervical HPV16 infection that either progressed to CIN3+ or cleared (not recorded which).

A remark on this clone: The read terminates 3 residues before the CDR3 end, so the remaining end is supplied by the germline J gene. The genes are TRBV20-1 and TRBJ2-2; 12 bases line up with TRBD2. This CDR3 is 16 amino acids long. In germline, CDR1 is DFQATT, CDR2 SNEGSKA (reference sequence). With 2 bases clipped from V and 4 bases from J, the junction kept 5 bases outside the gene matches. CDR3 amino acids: CSARPSGRAVTGELFF. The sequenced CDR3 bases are TGCAGTGCTAGACCTAGCGGGAGGGCGGTCACCGGGGAG.

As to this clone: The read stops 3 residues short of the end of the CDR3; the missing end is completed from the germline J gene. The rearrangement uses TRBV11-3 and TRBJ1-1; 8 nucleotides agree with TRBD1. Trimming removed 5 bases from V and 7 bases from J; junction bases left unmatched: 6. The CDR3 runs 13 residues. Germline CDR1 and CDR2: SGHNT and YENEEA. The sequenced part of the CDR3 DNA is TGTGCCAGCAGCCCTGGACAGGGTATTGAA. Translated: CASSPGQGIE. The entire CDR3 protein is CASSPGQGIEAFF.

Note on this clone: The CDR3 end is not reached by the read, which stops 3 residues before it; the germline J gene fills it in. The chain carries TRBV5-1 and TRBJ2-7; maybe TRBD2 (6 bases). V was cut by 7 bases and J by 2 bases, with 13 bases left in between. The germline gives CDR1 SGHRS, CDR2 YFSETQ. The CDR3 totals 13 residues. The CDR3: CASRRVGAYEQYF. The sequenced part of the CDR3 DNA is TGCGCCAGCCGGAGGGTCGGTGCCTACGAG.

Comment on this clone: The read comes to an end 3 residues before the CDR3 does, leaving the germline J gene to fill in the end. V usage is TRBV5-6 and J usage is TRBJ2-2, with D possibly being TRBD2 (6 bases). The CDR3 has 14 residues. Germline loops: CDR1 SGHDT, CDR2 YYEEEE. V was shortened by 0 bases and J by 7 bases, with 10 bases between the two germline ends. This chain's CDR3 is CASSLGGGIGELFF. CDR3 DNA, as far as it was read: TGTGCCAGCAGCTTGGGTGGCGGGATCGGGGAG.

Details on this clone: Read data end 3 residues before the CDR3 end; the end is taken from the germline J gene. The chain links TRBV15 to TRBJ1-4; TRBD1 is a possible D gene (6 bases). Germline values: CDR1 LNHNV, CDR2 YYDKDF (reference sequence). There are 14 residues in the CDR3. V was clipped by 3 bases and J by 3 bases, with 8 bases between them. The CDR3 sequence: CATSSGQPNEKLFF. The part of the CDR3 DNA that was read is TGTGCCACCAGCAGCGGACAGCCTAATGAAAAA.

The CDR3 protein is CASSFGGENTEAFF. The part of the CDR3 DNA that was read is TGTGCCAGCAGCTTCGGAGGGGAGAACACTGAA. The J gene is TRBJ1-1, the V gene TRBV7-2, with D maybe TRBD1 (5 bases). The CDR3 is cut off 3 residues early in the read; its end comes from the germline J gene. Germline-derived CDR1 and CDR2 are SGHTA and FQGNSA. Trimming pared 3 bases from V and 1 base from J, leaving 9 bases between. CDR3 length equals 14 residues.

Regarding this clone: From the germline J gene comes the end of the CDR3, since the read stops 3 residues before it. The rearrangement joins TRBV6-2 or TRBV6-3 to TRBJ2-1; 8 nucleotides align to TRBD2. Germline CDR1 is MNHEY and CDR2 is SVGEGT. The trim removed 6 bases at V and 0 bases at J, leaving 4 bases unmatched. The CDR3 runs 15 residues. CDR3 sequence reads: CASSRRGDSYNEQFF. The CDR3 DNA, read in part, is TGTGCCAGCAGCCGGCGGGGGGACTCCTACAATGAG.

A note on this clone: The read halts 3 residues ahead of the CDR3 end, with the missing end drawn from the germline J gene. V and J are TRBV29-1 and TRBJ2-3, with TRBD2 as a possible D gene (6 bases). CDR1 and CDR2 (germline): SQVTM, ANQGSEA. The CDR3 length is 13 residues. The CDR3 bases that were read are TGCAGCGTCGGGCAGGGCACGGGGGAGACG. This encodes CSVGQGTGET. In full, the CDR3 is CSVGQGTGETQYF.

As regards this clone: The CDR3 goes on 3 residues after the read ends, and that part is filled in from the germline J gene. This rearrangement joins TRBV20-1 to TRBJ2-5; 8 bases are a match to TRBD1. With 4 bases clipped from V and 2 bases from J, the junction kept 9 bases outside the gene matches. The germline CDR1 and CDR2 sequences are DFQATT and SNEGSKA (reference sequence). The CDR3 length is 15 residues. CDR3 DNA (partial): TGCAGTGCTACAGGACAGGGTGGACGGCAAGAGACC. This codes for CSATGQGGRQET. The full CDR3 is CSATGQGGRQETQYF.

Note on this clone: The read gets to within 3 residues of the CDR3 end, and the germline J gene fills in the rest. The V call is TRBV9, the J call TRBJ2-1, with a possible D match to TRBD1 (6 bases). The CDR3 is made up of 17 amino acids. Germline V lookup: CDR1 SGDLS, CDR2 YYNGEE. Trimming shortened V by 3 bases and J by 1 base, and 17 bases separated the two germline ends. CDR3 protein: CASSAPLRDTSYNEQFF. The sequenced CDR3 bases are TGTGCCAGCAGCGCCCCCCTCCGGGACACATCCTACAATGAG.

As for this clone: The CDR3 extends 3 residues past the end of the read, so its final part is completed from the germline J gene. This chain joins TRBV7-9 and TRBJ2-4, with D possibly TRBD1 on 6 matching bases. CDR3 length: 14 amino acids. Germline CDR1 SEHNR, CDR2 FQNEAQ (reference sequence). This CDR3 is CASSLERGGNGQYF. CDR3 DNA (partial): TGTGCCAGCAGCTTAGAGCGAGGGGGTAATGGT.

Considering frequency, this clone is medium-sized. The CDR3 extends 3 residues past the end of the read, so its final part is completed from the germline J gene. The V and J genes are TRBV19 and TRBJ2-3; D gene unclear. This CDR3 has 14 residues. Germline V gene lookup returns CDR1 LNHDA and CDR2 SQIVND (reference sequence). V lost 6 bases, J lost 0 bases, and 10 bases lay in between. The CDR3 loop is CASSNLASTDTQYF. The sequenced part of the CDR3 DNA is TGTGCCAGTAGCAACTTAGCTAGCACAGATACG.

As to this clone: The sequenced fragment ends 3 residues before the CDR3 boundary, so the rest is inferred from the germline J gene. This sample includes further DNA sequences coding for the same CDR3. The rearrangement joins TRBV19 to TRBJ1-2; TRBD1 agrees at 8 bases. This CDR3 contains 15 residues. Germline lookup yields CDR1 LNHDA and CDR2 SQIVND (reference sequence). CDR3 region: CASSRLGQVVRGYTF. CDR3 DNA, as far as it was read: TGTGCCAGTAGTCGGCTGGGACAGGTCGTGCGAGGC.

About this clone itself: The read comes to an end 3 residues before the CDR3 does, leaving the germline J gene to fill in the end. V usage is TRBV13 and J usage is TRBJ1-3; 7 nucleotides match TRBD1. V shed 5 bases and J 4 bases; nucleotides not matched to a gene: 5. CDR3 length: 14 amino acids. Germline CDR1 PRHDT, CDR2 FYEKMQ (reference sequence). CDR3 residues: CASSRTGVGNTIYF. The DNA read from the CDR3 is TGTGCCAGCAGCCGTACAGGGGTAGGAAACACC.

The CDR3 here is CAWSVKPWTQYF. Incomplete CDR3 DNA: TGTGCCTGGAGTGTAAAGCCTTGGACG. The chain carries TRBV30 and TRBJ2-3; no clear D gene. The observed sequence ends 3 residues before the CDR3 terminus, with the missing tail filled in from the germline J gene. Germline CDR1 is GTSNPN and CDR2 is SVGIG (reference sequence). The CDR3 runs to 12 residues.

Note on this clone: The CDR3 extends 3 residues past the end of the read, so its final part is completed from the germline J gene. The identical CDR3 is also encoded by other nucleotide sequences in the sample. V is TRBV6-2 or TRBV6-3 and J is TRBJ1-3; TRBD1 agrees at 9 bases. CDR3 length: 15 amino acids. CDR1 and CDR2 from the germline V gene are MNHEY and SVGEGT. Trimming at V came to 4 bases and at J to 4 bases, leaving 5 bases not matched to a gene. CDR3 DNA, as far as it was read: TGTGCCAGCAGTTCGACAGGGGGACGAGGAAACACC. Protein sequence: CASSSTGGRGNT. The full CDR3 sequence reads CASSSTGGRGNTIYF.